The text below deals with one T cell receptor (beta chain). Only in-frame clones appear in the TCRdb table, and some are missing; sequencing was by immunoSEQ multiplex PCR. The data show more than 100,000 clones, 60% to 85% seen once. These data come from a study of blood T cell repertoires in COVID-19. Looking at the study overall: The origin of the acute and convalescent COVID-19 samples was the United States, Italy and Spain. In each case, the material was cDNA or gDNA derived from T cells, B-cell-depleted T cells, or PBMCs.

The CDR3 has 15 amino acids. Between the trimmed V and J ends, which lost 5 bases and 0 bases, there was a span of 11 bases. Germline V gene sequence: CDR1 MNHEY, CDR2 SVGEGT. This sequence originates from a man between 65 and 80 years old with acute or convalescent COVID-19. Sequences were obtained from peripheral blood. V is TRBV6-2 or TRBV6-3 and J is TRBJ1-3; tentative D call: TRBD1 (6 bases). CDR3 bases: TGTGCCAGCAGTGCCGGGACAACCTCTGGAAACACCATATATTTT. It yields the protein CASSAGTTSGNTIYF.